The clone carrying this T cell receptor (beta chain) was seen only once. Per germline, CDR1 LNHDA and CDR2 SQIVND (reference sequence). Germline trimming cut 6 bases from V and 1 base from J; bases unmatched to any gene: 9. The CDR3 totals 16 residues. The sample originates from a study of T cells in Graves' hyperthyroidism and ophthalmopathy. Patients were excluded because of uncontrolled infection, other autoimmune disease, pregnancy or lactation. Researchers took RNA transcripts and amplified the TCR beta CDR3 regions from them. When the TCR CDR3 underwent first-round RT-PCR, the HTBI primer set was used. A single record per CDR3 protein comes from TCRdb applying MiXCR to the multiplex PCR reads. The profile shows 640,000 or so distinct CDR3 sequences, about 14% of them singletons.

Sequencing was performed on blood. This chain connects TRBV19 to TRBJ1-1; 9 nucleotides match TRBD1. The origin of this receptor is a middle-aged woman with Graves' ophthalmopathy. The CDR3 protein is CASSIDGTGKNTEAFF. The CDR3 DNA reads as TGTGCCAGTAGCATCGATGGGACAGGGAAGAACACTGAAGCTTTCTTT.